This TCR beta chain was recorded in a study of T cell changes during pregnancy in multiple sclerosis. The germline V gene encodes CDR1 MNHEY and CDR2 SMNVEV (reference sequence). The CDR3 is 15 residues long. With 5 bases clipped from V and 4 bases from J, the junction kept 11 bases outside the gene matches. The method was immunoSEQ multiplex PCR; TCRdb's version includes in-frame clones alone and lacks a portion of them. The table shows roughly 110,000 clones, with 80% to 95% occurring only once. The specimen was peripheral blood, collected in the third trimester of pregnancy. The J gene is TRBJ2-7, the V gene TRBV27, with 7 nucleotides matching TRBD1. The clonotype was recovered from a female donor in good health, enrolled as a control in a pregnancy study. Here the CDR3 reads CASSTGGTAIYEQYF. For the CDR3, the DNA is TGTGCCAGCAGTACGGGTGGGACAGCCATATACGAGCAGTACTTC.